These 3 T cell receptor beta chains came from one sample sequenced in a study of CD8+ T cells in alopecia areata. The treatment was: oral pan-JAK inhibitor, 5-10 mg twice daily. Reverse transcription of extracted RNA yielded cDNA, which provided the sequencing template. The protocol was immunoSEQ multiplex PCR, while the TCRdb copy is restricted to in-frame clones and leaves out a portion. Of roughly 280,000 clones in the sample, roughly 63% were seen once. Sequencing used CD4+ T cells sorted from blood, obtained around week 53, from a patient treated with tofacitinib. Receptors were obtained from a human donor with alopecia areata.

CDR3 in DNA: TGCGCCAGCAGCCCGACGGTGAACACCGGGGAGCTGTTTTTT. Residues: CASSPTVNTGELFF. J is TRBJ2-2 and V is TRBV5-1; D unclear. Trimming stripped 4 bases from V and 1 base from J, with 8 bases between. Germline assignment: CDR1 SGHRS and CDR2 YFSETQ. This CDR3 region has 14 residues. Full variable domain (remainder filled in from reference TRBV5-1 and TRBJ2-2): KAGVTQTPRYLIKTRGQQVTLSCSPISGHRSVSWYQQTPGQGLQFLFEYFSETQRNKGNFPGRFSGRQFSNSRSEMNVSTLELGDSALYLCASSPTVNTGELFFGEGSRLTVL.

This chain connects TRBV29-1 to TRBJ2-7; 10 bases line up with TRBD1. The CDR3 length is 14 residues. V lost 7 bases and J lost 2; bases outside the gene matches: 8. Per germline, CDR1 SQVTM and CDR2 ANQGSEA. The DNA of the CDR3 is TGCAGCGCCTCCCAGGGGACAGGGGCCTACGAGCAGTACTTC. Its protein product is CSASQGTGAYEQYF.

The J gene is TRBJ1-1, the V gene TRBV19; D perhaps matches TRBD1 (6 bases). Germline V CDR1 and CDR2: LNHDA, SQIVND (reference sequence). The CDR3 is made up of 13 amino acids. V was pared by 10 bases and J by 4 bases, with 16 bases between. CDR3 sequence: CAIKQRGATEAFF. The CDR3 DNA reads as TGTGCCATCAAGCAACGGGGGGCCACTGAAGCTTTCTTT.